One and the same sample provided the 6 T cell receptor beta chains below, sequenced in a study of response to subunit inactivated influenza vaccine. MiXCR, applied by TCRdb to the RT-PCR reads, yields one record per CDR3 protein. The sample consists of 150,000 to 200,000 distinct CDR3 sequences, around 9.9% of them appearing once. The sample consisted of non-naive T cells sorted from PBMCs, taken more than 35 days after vaccination. These receptor sequences come from a man aged 45-65 years who received an inactivated influenza vaccine.

The gene calls are TRBV29-1 and TRBJ1-2; D remains unclear. This CDR3 contains 11 residues. Germline-derived CDR1 and CDR2 are SQVTM and ANQGSEA. V lost 4 bases to trimming and J lost 6 bases, with 9 bases between them. The CDR3 sequence is CSVGQVNGYTF. The CDR3 DNA reads TGCAGCGTTGGTCAGGTTAATGGCTACACCTTC.

In this sample, this clonotype turned up many times. The chain joins TRBV12-3 or TRBV12-4 to TRBJ1-5; no definite D call. The CDR3 spans 14 residues. Trimming cost V 6 bases and J 4 bases, with 13 bases left between them. CDR3 nucleotides: TGTGCCAGCAGCGCAGGAGCCCCTAATCAGCCCCAGCATTTT. It codes for CASSAGAPNQPQHF.

This clonotype was observed a few times. The chain employs TRBV15 and TRBJ2-1; D uncertain. V shed 1 base and J shed 12 bases, with 10 bases lying between them. CDR3 size: 12 residues. Germline-derived CDR1 and CDR2 are LNHNV and YYDKDF (reference sequence). CDR3 loop: CATSRVDGRQFF. Here the CDR3 DNA reads TGTGCCACCAGCAGAGTGGATGGGCGGCAGTTCTTC.

V usage is TRBV27 and J usage is TRBJ1-1; D call uncertain. The CDR3 covers 13 residues. Trimming pared 5 bases from V and 8 bases from J, leaving 15 bases between. The germline CDR1 and CDR2 sequences are MNHEY and SMNVEV (reference sequence). The CDR3 DNA follows: TGTGCCAGCAGTCCCTTTTTCGGGTTAGAAGCTTTCTTT. Encoded protein: CASSPFFGLEAFF.

This clonotype was found a few times. The chain is built from TRBV24-1 and TRBJ2-1; the match to TRBD1 covers 11 bases. The CDR3 sequence is 17 residues long. From germline, CDR1 is KGHDR and CDR2 SFDVKD. V was clipped by 3 bases and J by 7 bases; unmatched bases: 10. The CDR3 DNA follows: TGTGCCACCAGTGATCGGGCGGCCGGGACAGGGGGGAATGAGCAGTTCTTC. Amino acids: CATSDRAAGTGGNEQFF.

This clonotype was seen a handful of times. The chain is built from TRBV20-1 and TRBJ2-3; 11 nucleotides align to TRBD2. The germline V gene encodes CDR1 DFQATT and CDR2 SNEGSKA (reference sequence). CDR3 size: 16 residues. J was trimmed by 0 bases and V by 4 bases; bases with no gene match: 6. CDR3 in amino acids: CSAIGSGRASTDTQYF. CDR3 nucleotide sequence: TGCAGTGCTATCGGTAGCGGGAGGGCGAGCACAGATACGCAGTATTTT.